A single sample is the source of the 19 T cell receptor beta chains below, sequenced in a study of T-cell memory formation after mild COVID-19. MiXCR was run by TCRdb on the 5' RACE reads, yielding one entry per CDR3 protein. The table includes about 120,000 distinct CDR3 sequences, roughly 20% detected once. The sample consisted of PBMCs or a T cell subset sorted from them (not recorded which). These receptors were collected from a man between 18 and 35 years old who had mild COVID-19 (a few samples of this study predate the infection). Cell type and time point are not known.

This clonotype was seen ten or more times. The chain is built from TRBV4-1 and TRBJ2-3; no reliable D call. The V and J ends lost 0 bases and 4 bases respectively, with 8 bases between them. The CDR3 consists of 14 residues. Per germline, CDR1 MGHRA and CDR2 YSYEKL. CDR3 sequence (DNA): TGCGCCAGCAGCCAAGATCCCCCCGCAGATACGCAGTATTTT. Amino acid sequence: CASSQDPPADTQYF.

The V call is TRBV7-6, the J call TRBJ2-7; no reliable D call. V lost 1 base, J lost 0 bases, and 10 bases lay in between. Germline assignment: CDR1 SGHVS and CDR2 FNYEAQ. The CDR3 runs to 15 residues. CDR3 residues: CASSLDMASSYEQYF. In nucleotides, the CDR3 is TGTGCCAGCAGCTTAGATATGGCCAGCTCCTACGAGCAGTACTTC.

This clonotype came up once. The CDR3 sequence is CAIGGPQSYYEQYV. CDR3 DNA: TGTGCCATCGGTGGGCCTCAAAGCTACTACGAGCAGTACGTC. V gene TRBV2 combines with J gene TRBJ2-7; D ambiguous. In germline, CDR1 is SNHLY, CDR2 FYNNEI. The V end lost 10 bases, the J end lost 3 bases, and 19 bases lay between the germline ends. This CDR3 contains 14 residues.

The chain joins TRBV18 to TRBJ2-7; either TRBD1 or TRBD2 may supply D (5 bases each). Germline CDR1 KGHSH, CDR2 LQKENI. The CDR3 sequence is 18 residues long. V was cut by 0 bases and J by 0 bases, with 18 bases left in between. The CDR3 DNA reads TGTGCCAGCTCACCACCCCCGGGGCCAAGCCTCTCCTCCTACGAGCAGTACTTC. Encoded protein: CASSPPPGPSLSSYEQYF.

This clonotype was seen repeatedly, ten times or more. The chain employs TRBV12-3 or TRBV12-4 and TRBJ2-2, with unresolved D. The CDR3 extends over 16 amino acids. V lost 0 bases to trimming and J lost 0 bases, with 8 bases between them. As DNA, the CDR3 is TGTGCCAGCAGTTTAGCAAGGATTACGAACACCGGGGAGCTGTTTTTT. It yields the protein CASSLARITNTGELFF.

The sample holds a few counts of this clonotype. This chain uses TRBV19 with TRBJ2-7; tentative D call: TRBD2 (6 bases). The CDR3 contains 13 residues. The V end was cut by 4 bases, the J end by 3 bases, with 10 bases between. CDR1 is LNHDA, CDR2 SQIVND, per germline (reference sequence). CDR3: CASSRPGDYEQYF. The CDR3 DNA reads TGTGCCAGTAGTAGGCCGGGGGACTACGAGCAGTACTTC.

This clonotype has only a few counts. The V and J genes are TRBV6-5 and TRBJ2-3; no reliable D call. Trimming stripped 2 bases from V and 3 bases from J, with 6 bases between. Germline-derived CDR1 and CDR2 are MNHEY and SVGAGI. CDR3 length: 13 residues. The CDR3 here is CASSYGFTDTQYF. In DNA, the CDR3 is TGTGCCAGCAGTTACGGGTTTACAGATACGCAGTATTTT.

This clonotype has a handful of counts. V and J are TRBV7-9 and TRBJ2-7, with D hard to call. The CDR3 consists of 13 residues. Looked up from germline, CDR1 is SEHNR and CDR2 is FQNEAQ (reference sequence). V was trimmed by 5 bases and J by 4 bases, leaving 12 bases between them. The CDR3 nucleotides read TGTGCCAGCAGCGAAGGCAGCCAATACGAGCAGTACGTC. As protein: CASSEGSQYEQYV.

This clonotype has just a few counts. The chain joins TRBV6-5 to TRBJ2-1; 7 bases fit TRBD1. This CDR3 has 15 residues. V dropped 2 bases and J dropped 9; count of bases not matched to a gene: 10. Germline V gene sequence: CDR1 MNHEY, CDR2 SVGAGI. CDR3 protein: CASSYGAGGIAEQFF. The CDR3 nucleotides are TGTGCCAGCAGTTACGGGGCAGGGGGTATTGCTGAGCAGTTCTTC.

In this sample, this clonotype turned up a few times. The V call is TRBV5-1, the J call TRBJ1-1, with a tentative D call TRBD1 (5 bases). V was cut by 4 bases and J by 4 bases, with 17 bases left in between. The CDR3 spans 15 residues. The germline V gene encodes CDR1 SGHRS and CDR2 YFSETQ. The CDR3 nucleotides read TGCGCCAGCAGCCTCGCCGGTGGCGGGGGCACTGAAGCTTTCTTT. Translated, it gives CASSLAGGGGTEAFF.

The chain links TRBV12-3 or TRBV12-4 to TRBJ2-5; D may be TRBD1 (6 bases). This CDR3 is built from 14 residues. The ends were cut back, 5 bases at V and 3 bases at J, with 13 bases in the middle. The CDR3 DNA reads as TGTGCCAGCAGTCAGACAGGTGCTGAAGAGACCCAGTACTTC. Protein product: CASSQTGAEETQYF.

J is TRBJ2-5 and V is TRBV9; D might be TRBD1 (6 bases). The CDR3 sequence is 16 residues long. From germline, CDR1 is SGDLS and CDR2 YYNGEE. The ends were cut back, 3 bases at V and 3 bases at J, with 18 bases in the middle. The chain's CDR3 is CASSGGPSRGEETQYF. CDR3 nucleotide sequence: TGTGCCAGCAGCGGAGGACCCTCCAGGGGTGAAGAGACCCAGTACTTC.

The chain uses TRBV28 and TRBJ2-1; 8 bases are a match to TRBD1. This CDR3 contains 15 residues. The V gene's germline CDR1 is MDHEN and CDR2 SYDVKM. Trimming removed 3 bases from V and 4 bases from J; junction bases left unmatched: 5. The CDR3 region is CASSFRRGLYNEQFF. The CDR3 nucleotides are TGTGCCAGCAGTTTCCGCAGGGGGCTTTACAATGAGCAGTTCTTC.

This clonotype was counted between two and nine times. The chain carries TRBV29-1 and TRBJ2-1; D ambiguous. Trimming stripped 5 bases from V and 5 bases from J, with 16 bases between. The CDR3 contains 14 residues. CDR1 and CDR2 (germline): SQVTM, ANQGSEA. The CDR3 DNA follows: TGCAGCGTTAAGGACCCGATTGTAGACAATGAGCAGTTCTTC. Protein product: CSVKDPIVDNEQFF.

A few counts support this clonotype. This chain joins TRBV9 and TRBJ2-2; D gene ambiguous. The V gene lost 4 bases and the J gene lost 0 bases, with 4 bases spanning the gap. CDR1 is SGDLS and CDR2 is YYNGEE in the germline V gene. The CDR3 has 13 residues. CDR3 sequence (DNA): TGTGCCAGCAGCCCCCCGAACACCGGGGAGCTGTTTTTT. Its translation: CASSPPNTGELFF.

The V gene is TRBV7-2, the J gene TRBJ2-1, with D perhaps TRBD2 (5 bases). Per the germline V gene, CDR1 is SGHTA and CDR2 is FQGNSA. The CDR3 totals 15 residues. The V end lost 1 base, the J end lost 0 bases, and 7 bases lay between the germline ends. CDR3 amino acids: CASSLVGSSYNEQFF. The CDR3 DNA reads TGTGCCAGCAGCTTAGTAGGGAGCTCCTACAATGAGCAGTTCTTC. The complete variable domain, with remaining parts taken from reference TRBV7-2 and TRBJ2-1, reads GAGVSQSPSNKVTEKGKDVELRCDPISGHTALYWYRQSLGQGLEFLIYFQGNSAPDKSGLPSDRFSAERTGGSVSTLTIQRTQQEDSAVYLCASSLVGSSYNEQFFGPGTRLTVL.

The chain links TRBV7-9 to TRBJ2-5; D gene ambiguous. V lost 8 bases and J lost 4, with 20 bases in between. The germline gives CDR1 SEHNR, CDR2 FQNEAQ (reference sequence). CDR3 length: 15 amino acids. The CDR3: CASADRGSSRETQYF. The CDR3 DNA follows: TGTGCCAGCGCGGACCGAGGATCTTCGAGAGAGACCCAGTACTTC.

V gene TRBV12-3 or TRBV12-4 combines with J gene TRBJ1-1; TRBD1 might be the D (5 bases). The V end was cut by 3 bases, the J end by 1 base, with 9 bases between. The CDR3 is made up of 14 amino acids. The DNA of the CDR3 is TGTGCCAGCAGTTTTGGGGGTGGGAACACTGAAGCTTTCTTT. Residues: CASSFGGGNTEAFF.

This clonotype was seen more than once but under ten times. The rearrangement links TRBV10-3 to TRBJ1-1; D call uncertain. The germline gives CDR1 ENHRY, CDR2 SYGVKD. This CDR3 has 13 residues. The V gene lost 2 bases and the J gene lost 6 bases, with 10 bases spanning the gap. This CDR3 reads CAISEAGFSEAFF. The CDR3 nucleotides are TGTGCCATCAGTGAGGCCGGATTCTCTGAAGCTTTCTTT.